Below are 22 T cell receptor beta chains sequenced from a single sample in a study of T cells in Graves' hyperthyroidism and ophthalmopathy. Amplified TCR beta CDR3 regions came from RNA transcripts. HTBI primers were employed in a first-round RT-PCR of the TCR CDR3. TCRdb independently ran MiXCR on the multiplex PCR reads; one entry per CDR3 protein. The sample carries 300,000 to 400,000 distinct CDR3 sequences, 21% recorded once. Sequencing used blood. All receptors derive from a woman between 45 and 65 years old with Graves' hyperthyroidism.

This clonotype was counted only a few times. The gene calls are TRBV6-1 and TRBJ1-6, with D perhaps TRBD1 (5 bases). The germline V gene encodes CDR1 MNHNS and CDR2 SASEGT. This CDR3 contains 15 residues. V lost 7 bases, J lost 6 bases, and 16 bases lay in between. The CDR3 reads CASTPSGRTNSPLHF. CDR3 DNA sequence: TGTGCCAGCACCCCCTCGGGACGGACTAATTCACCCCTCCACTTT.

The rearrangement uses TRBV7-9 and TRBJ2-1, with D tentatively TRBD1 (6 bases). Looked up from germline, CDR1 is SEHNR and CDR2 is FQNEAQ (reference sequence). V was trimmed by 5 bases and J by 7 bases, leaving 9 bases between them. The length of the CDR3 is 12 residues. Here the CDR3 reads CASSARGNEQFF. CDR3 DNA: TGTGCCAGCAGCGCGAGGGGGAATGAGCAGTTCTTC.

This clonotype was seen more than once but under ten times. The J gene is TRBJ1-1, the V gene TRBV6-2 or TRBV6-3, with D possibly TRBD1 on 6 matching bases. The CDR3 extends over 16 amino acids. Germline V gives CDR1 MNHEY, CDR2 SVGEGT. V was pared by 2 bases and J by 0 bases, with 13 bases between. CDR3 in amino acids: CASSYGTLVVNTEAFF. Written as DNA, the CDR3 is TGTGCCAGCAGTTACGGGACACTGGTCGTGAACACTGAAGCTTTCTTT.

This clonotype was recorded at least ten times. CDR3 sequence reads: CASSLVEYGYTF. The CDR3, as DNA: TGTGCCAGCAGCCTGGTAGAATACGGCTACACCTTC. The V call is TRBV7-2, the J call TRBJ1-2; D is unresolved. The CDR3 loop spans 12 amino acids. V shed 5 bases and J shed 8 bases, with 12 bases lying between them. The germline gives CDR1 SGHTA, CDR2 FQGNSA. The full variable domain, rest sourced from reference TRBV7-2 and TRBJ1-2, is GAGVSQSPSNKVTEKGKDVELRCDPISGHTALYWYRQSLGQGLEFLIYFQGNSAPDKSGLPSDRFSAERTGGSVSTLTIQRTQQEDSAVYLCASSLVEYGYTFGSGTRLTVV.

The chain employs TRBV5-1 and TRBJ2-5; possibly TRBD2 for D (6 bases). The CDR3 covers 14 residues. Germline CDR1 reads SGHRS; CDR2 reads YFSETQ. Trimming left V 7 bases short and J 0 bases short, with 13 bases between. The CDR3 is CASFGGVYQETQYF. The CDR3 DNA reads TGCGCCAGCTTCGGAGGGGTGTACCAAGAGACCCAGTACTTC.

In its sample, this clonotype was seen many times. The chain joins TRBV20-1 to TRBJ1-2; perhaps TRBD1 as D (5 bases). The CDR3 is 12 residues long. Germline V gives CDR1 DFQATT, CDR2 SNEGSKA (reference sequence). V was clipped by 6 bases and J by 4 bases, with 12 bases between them. The CDR3 is CSALTDAYGYTF. In DNA form, the CDR3 reads TGCAGTGCCTTGACAGACGCCTATGGCTACACCTTC.

This clonotype was counted many times. The rearrangement links TRBV2 to TRBJ1-2; no definite D call. Germline V lookup: CDR1 SNHLY, CDR2 FYNNEI. With 3 bases removed from V and 4 bases from J, the gap between germline ends came to 6 bases. The CDR3 spans 12 residues. This CDR3 is CASSERAYGYTF. The CDR3 DNA reads TGTGCCAGCAGTGAGCGGGCCTATGGCTACACCTTC. Full variable domain (outside the CDR3, taken from reference TRBV2 and TRBJ1-2): EPEVTQTPSHQVTQMGQEVILRCVPISNHLYFYWYRQILGQKVEFLVSFYNNEISEKSEIFDDQFSVERPDGSNFTLKIRSTKLEDSAMYFCASSERAYGYTFGSGTRLTVV.

The chain combines TRBV20-1 with TRBJ1-1; 7 nucleotides line up with TRBD1. J gave up 7 bases and V 3 bases, and 5 bases lay outside the gene matches. The CDR3 runs to 12 residues. Germline V gives CDR1 DFQATT, CDR2 SNEGSKA (reference sequence). The CDR3, as DNA: TGCAGTGCTAGCTGGGACAGATATGAAGCTTTCTTT. This sequence encodes CSASWDRYEAFF.

The rearrangement joins TRBV7-9 to TRBJ1-6; 12 bases map to TRBD1. Germline assignment: CDR1 SEHNR and CDR2 FQNEAQ (reference sequence). The CDR3 length is 15 residues. J lost 10 bases, V lost 7 bases, and 8 bases had no gene match. CDR3 amino acids: CASTPGGTGGSPLHF. In DNA, the CDR3 is TGTGCCAGCACCCCAGGGGGGACAGGGGGCTCACCCCTCCACTTT.

This clonotype showed up many times. This chain connects TRBV29-1 to TRBJ2-1, with 7 bases identical to TRBD1. This CDR3 contains 12 residues. The V gene end was trimmed by 4 bases and the J gene end by 7 bases; junction bases not matched to a gene: 4. Germline V gene data show CDR1 as SQVTM and CDR2 as ANQGSEA. DNA for the CDR3: TGCAGCGTTGGACAGGGTGGTAATGAGCAGTTCTTC. Its protein is CSVGQGGNEQFF.

This clonotype was seen ten or more times. This chain links TRBV6-5 with TRBJ2-7; D gene unclear. This CDR3 has 13 residues. Germline loops: CDR1 MNHEY, CDR2 SVGAGI. The V and J ends lost 4 bases and 3 bases respectively, with 10 bases between them. CDR3 bases: TGTGCCAGCAGTTCCGCGAGGATCTACGAGCAGTACTTC. This sequence encodes CASSSARIYEQYF.

This clonotype was detected many times. The chain is built from TRBV12-3 or TRBV12-4 and TRBJ2-5, with 13 positions matching TRBD2. Unmatched junction bases numbered 27, after V lost 7 bases and J lost 4 bases. This CDR3 comprises 22 residues. DNA of the CDR3: TGTGCCAGCACCCGGGGTACGCCTTGGATTCGACTAGCGGGAGGCTCGGGAGAGACCCAGTACTTC. Its translation is CASTRGTPWIRLAGGSGETQYF.

This clonotype appeared many times. V gene TRBV6-2 or TRBV6-3 combines with J gene TRBJ2-1; 14 bases agree with TRBD2. Looked up from germline, CDR1 is MNHEY and CDR2 is SVGEGT. The CDR3 runs to 13 residues. V shed 9 bases and J 10 bases; nucleotides not matched to a gene: 5. The CDR3 reads CASGLAGGREQFF. The CDR3 nucleotides read TGTGCCAGTGGACTAGCGGGGGGCAGGGAGCAGTTCTTC.

In its sample, this clonotype was seen many times. V is TRBV15 and J is TRBJ2-3; 11 nucleotides agree with TRBD2. In germline, CDR1 is LNHNV, CDR2 YYDKDF (reference sequence). J lost 6 bases, V lost 0 bases, and 5 bases had no gene match. CDR3 length: 16 residues. CDR3 in amino acids: CATSRELAGGFDTQYF. CDR3 bases: TGTGCCACCAGCAGAGAGCTAGCGGGGGGATTTGATACGCAGTATTTT.

As for this clonotype: The CDR3 end shows no conserved phenylalanine or tryptophan, and so a read error is likely. This chain uses TRBV15 with TRBJ1-4, with no clear D. Germline V gene lookup returns CDR1 LNHNV and CDR2 YYDKDF (reference sequence). Trimming cost V 0 bases and J 7 bases, with 12 bases left between them. This CDR3 is built from 15 residues. CDR3 sequence: CATSRDPRAGEKLFL. CDR3 in DNA: TGTGCCACCAGCAGAGACCCTAGGGCTGGTGAAAAACTGTTTCTT.

In this sample, this clonotype turned up many times. The genes are TRBV11-2 and TRBJ2-7; a weak D match, TRBD2 (5 bases). This CDR3 is 14 amino acids long. The V and J ends lost 6 bases and 3 bases respectively, with 15 bases between them. Germline V CDR1 and CDR2: SGHAT, FQNNGV. The CDR3 DNA reads TGTGCCAGCAGTTTACTAGGTTATCGCTACGAGCAGTACTTC. It is translated as CASSLLGYRYEQYF. The whole variable domain, filled in from reference TRBV11-2 and TRBJ2-7, reads EAGVAQSPRYKIIEKRQSVAFWCNPISGHATLYWYQQILGQGPKLLIQFQNNGVVDDSQLPKDRFSAERLKGVDSTLKIQPAKLEDSAVYLCASSLLGYRYEQYFGPGTRLTVT.

This clonotype was found many times. The V and J genes are TRBV18 and TRBJ2-1; 10 nucleotides agree with TRBD2. Germline trimming cut 1 base from V and 8 bases from J; bases unmatched to any gene: 5. Germline CDR1 KGHSH, CDR2 LQKENI. The CDR3 covers 15 residues. CDR3 protein: CASSPRLAGEDEQFF. The CDR3 nucleotides read TGTGCCAGCTCACCACGTCTAGCGGGGGAGGATGAGCAGTTCTTC.

The gene calls are TRBV6-2 or TRBV6-3 and TRBJ2-1, with 9 nucleotides matching TRBD2. Germline loops: CDR1 MNHEY, CDR2 SVGEGT. The J segment lost 5 bases and the V segment lost 4 bases, leaving 6 bases of the junction unmatched. This CDR3 is 15 amino acids long. The CDR3 protein is CASSLAGVAHNEQFF. The CDR3 region has the DNA TGTGCCAGCAGTTTAGCGGGAGTAGCCCACAATGAGCAGTTCTTC.

This clonotype was found many times. The genes are TRBV20-1 and TRBJ1-2, with 10 bases identical to TRBD1. The ends lost 8 bases at V and 3 bases at J; junction bases unmatched: 3. This CDR3 is 12 amino acids long. Germline CDR1 and CDR2: DFQATT and SNEGSKA (reference sequence). The CDR3 reads CSPGTGDYGYTF. The CDR3 DNA is TGCAGTCCTGGGACAGGGGACTATGGCTACACCTTC.

This clonotype was seen a few times. This chain uses TRBV30 with TRBJ2-2; no firm D call. V was shortened by 6 bases and J by 0 bases, with 5 bases between the two germline ends. There are 12 residues in the CDR3. Germline V gene lookup returns CDR1 GTSNPN and CDR2 SVGIG (reference sequence). CDR3 in DNA: TGTGCCTGCCAAGCGAACACCGGGGAGCTGTTTTTT. Its translation is CACQANTGELFF. Complete variable domain (other parts from reference TRBV30 and TRBJ2-2): SQTIHQWPATLVQPVGSPLSLECTVEGTSNPNLYWYRQAAGRGLQLLFYSVGIGQISSEVPQNLSASRPQDRQFILSSKKLLLSDSGFYLCACQANTGELFFGEGSRLTVL.

This clonotype showed up many times. V and J are TRBV5-1 and TRBJ2-3, with D perhaps given as TRBD1 or TRBD2 (5 bases each). Germline CDR1 reads SGHRS; CDR2 reads YFSETQ. Deletions cut 3 bases from V and 4 bases from J, with 18 bases between. The CDR3 has 16 residues. The CDR3 coding sequence is TGCGCCAGCAGCTCCCCGGGACCCGCGGTACCAGATACGCAGTATTTT. Translation: CASSSPGPAVPDTQYF.

This clonotype was picked up many times. The CDR3 reads CASSYNIQYF. CDR3 nucleotide sequence: TGTGCCAGCAGCTATAACATTCAGTACTTC. The chain links TRBV2 to TRBJ2-4; D remains ambiguous. Germline CDR1 SNHLY, CDR2 FYNNEI. The V end was cut by 6 bases, the J end by 7 bases, with 4 bases between. CDR3 size: 10 residues.